The 12 T cell receptor beta chains below were found in one sample sequenced in a study of T cells after yellow fever vaccination. TCRdb independently ran MiXCR on the 5' RACE reads; one entry per CDR3 protein. The data contain roughly 520,000 distinct CDR3 sequences, 21% of them singletons. Sequences were derived from PBMCs, sampled roughly 20 days after the first yellow fever vaccination. The receptors were gathered from a man aged 18 to 30 who received the YFV17D yellow fever vaccine.

In this sample, this clonotype turned up many times. V usage is TRBV29-1 and J usage is TRBJ2-7, with D possibly being TRBD2 (7 bases). The V end was cut by 6 bases, the J end by 0 bases, with 21 bases between. The CDR3 runs to 16 residues. Germline CDR1 is SQVTM and CDR2 is ANQGSEA. This chain's CDR3 is CSVGTGGETFSYEQYV. The CDR3, as DNA: TGCAGCGTGGGAACGGGGGGCGAGACATTCTCCTACGAGCAGTACGTC.

Worth noting for this clonotype: A much bigger clone sits one base away, suggesting this may be a read error. The chain combines TRBV21-1 with TRBJ2-7. TRBV21-1 is a pseudogene. The CDR3 length is 15 residues. This CDR3 is CASSKGRTDFYELYV. Here the CDR3 DNA reads TGTGCCAGCAGCAAAGGTCGGACGGACTTCTACGAGCTGTACGTC.

This clonotype was counted a few times. The chain has TRBV11-2 and TRBJ2-1; perhaps TRBD1 as D (6 bases). Germline CDR1 SGHAT, CDR2 FQNNGV. This CDR3 region has 16 residues. The V and J ends lost 6 bases and 5 bases respectively, with 20 bases between them. The CDR3 spells CASRAGSWAGDNEQFF. CDR3 coding DNA: TGTGCCAGCAGAGCAGGGTCATGGGCAGGGGACAATGAGCAGTTCTTC.

This clonotype showed up just a few times. The chain joins TRBV5-6 to TRBJ2-5, with D unclear. The germline gives CDR1 SGHDT, CDR2 YYEEEE. V lost 0 bases to trimming and J lost 0 bases, with 6 bases between them. The CDR3 sequence is 14 residues long. The CDR3 here is CASSLVGYQETQYF. The CDR3 DNA reads TGTGCCAGCAGCTTGGTTGGGTACCAAGAGACCCAGTACTTC.

This clonotype was seen only a few times. J is TRBJ2-7 and V is TRBV10-3, with 10 bases matching TRBD1. The germline CDR1 and CDR2 sequences are ENHRY and SYGVKD. After removal of 4 bases from V and 1 base from J, the junction contained 13 bases not matched to a gene. CDR3 size: 18 residues. CDR3 sequence reads: CAISAPARDRGFSYEQYF. In DNA, the CDR3 is TGTGCCATCAGTGCACCCGCCAGGGACAGGGGTTTTTCCTACGAGCAGTACTTC.

This clonotype was seen only a few times. V usage is TRBV6-5 and J usage is TRBJ2-6; D tentatively fits TRBD1 or TRBD2 (5 bases each). Germline V lookup: CDR1 MNHEY, CDR2 SVGAGI. This CDR3 is 15 amino acids long. The V and J ends lost 0 bases and 6 bases respectively, with 9 bases between them. In nucleotides, the CDR3 is TGTGCCAGCAGTTACTCGACCGGGGCGGCCAACGTCCTGACTTTC. Amino acids: CASSYSTGAANVLTF.

The chain has TRBV12-3 or TRBV12-4 and TRBJ1-1; TRBD1 might be the D (6 bases). V dropped 3 bases and J dropped 1 base, with 21 bases sitting between them. The CDR3 is made up of 18 amino acids. CDR3 DNA: TGTGCCAGCAGTTTGGGGGCCGCAGGGGCCCGCGAGAACACTGAAGCTTTCTTT. It is translated as CASSLGAAGARENTEAFF.

This clonotype was picked up a small number of times. The rearrangement joins TRBV4-1 to TRBJ1-1, with D unclear. V lost 0 bases to trimming and J lost 2 bases, with 10 bases between them. CDR1 is MGHRA and CDR2 is YSYEKL in the germline V gene. The CDR3 extends over 15 amino acids. The CDR3 DNA reads as TGCGCCAGCAGCCAAGAGACCGTCTTCAACACTGAAGCTTTCTTT. It codes for CASSQETVFNTEAFF.

This clonotype was recorded a few times. The chain joins TRBV4-3 to TRBJ1-1; D unresolved. The germline V gene has CDR1 LGHNA and CDR2 YSLEER. The CDR3 has 14 residues. Trimming removed 0 bases at V and 4 bases at J, with 9 bases between. CDR3 bases: TGCGCCAGCAGCCAAGAAGCCCTAGGCACTGAAGCTTTCTTT. Encoded protein: CASSQEALGTEAFF.

The rearrangement uses TRBV2 and TRBJ2-4; 8 bases fit TRBD1. The CDR3 length is 12 residues. Germline V CDR1 and CDR2: SNHLY, FYNNEI. J lost 10 bases, V lost 1 base, and 0 bases had no gene match. DNA for the CDR3: TGTGCCAGCAGTGAAGGGACAGGGATTCAGTACTTC. Protein: CASSEGTGIQYF.

This clonotype was seen only a few times. The CDR3 region is CASSQDLGPPAKNIQYF. CDR3 DNA sequence: TGCGCCAGCAGCCAAGATCTCGGGCCACCAGCCAAAAACATTCAGTACTTC. This chain uses TRBV4-1 with TRBJ2-4; no clear D gene. The CDR3 sequence is 17 residues long. V was clipped by 0 bases and J by 0 bases, with 12 bases between them. Germline V gene sequence: CDR1 MGHRA, CDR2 YSYEKL.

In this sample, this clonotype turned up a few times. The rearrangement links TRBV7-8 to TRBJ2-3, with a tentative D call TRBD1 (6 bases). Germline values: CDR1 SGHVS, CDR2 FQNEAQ. This CDR3 has 13 amino acids. V lost 5 bases and J lost 4, with 10 bases in between. CDR3 sequence reads: CASSHRDPDTQYF. CDR3 bases: TGTGCCAGCAGCCACAGGGACCCAGATACGCAGTATTTT.